The source of this T cell receptor (beta chain) is a study of human T cells and chemical hapten exposure. Broader study findings: Compared to controls, expanded TCRs made significantly more large clusters of similar CDR3s.

TCRdb re-called the RACE reads through MiXCR, storing one row per CDR3 protein. The repertoire holds more than 250,000 distinct CDR3 sequences, with 7% to 10% as singletons. CDR3 length equals 15 residues. Germline V CDR1 and CDR2: MDHEN, SYDVKM. Trimming shortened V by 11 bases and J by 0 bases, and 19 bases separated the two germline ends. Time point in this sample: pre-sensitization, week 0. Treatment in this sample: therapeutic diphenylcyclopropenone sensitization with weekly scalp DPC. This clonotype came up many times. The antigen remains unidentified. The chain recombines TRBV28 with TRBJ1-2; D might be TRBD1 (5 bases). The starting material was whole blood, obtained in connection with sensitization to the hapten diphenylcyclopropenone (DPC). The origin of this receptor is a woman between 40 and 50 years old with alopecia areata. Some clones in this sample may be carry-over from other donors' samples. The CDR3 reads CASNLGQGTNYGYTF. CDR3 coding DNA: TGTGCCTCGAACCTGGGGCAGGGAACTAACTATGGCTACACCTTC.